The text below deals with one T cell receptor (beta chain). Its matching antigen is unknown. This CDR3 region has 14 residues. Trimming removed 7 bases from V and 2 bases from J, with 12 bases in between. The germline CDR1 and CDR2 sequences are PRHDT and FYEKMQ (reference sequence). This entry comes from a study of T cell responses to AZD1222 COVID-19 vaccine. The protocol was immunoSEQ multiplex PCR, while the TCRdb copy is restricted to in-frame clones and leaves out a portion. The table includes 160,000 or so clones, about nine tenths detected once. Study-level points and caveats: Repertoire sampling was restricted to post-peak T cell response timepoints. Donors skewed white British and female; clonal diversity was possibly underestimated. At study baseline, merely six AZD1222 recipients were seropositive. Vaccination with two AZD1222 doses was followed by a rise in Spike-specific TCR breadth and depth.

This material consisted of peripheral blood, taken on day 0 of AZD1222 vaccination. J is TRBJ2-1 and V is TRBV13; the D gene is possibly TRBD2 (6 bases). The source of this sequence is an adult in good health. The CDR3, as DNA: TGTGCCAGCACTAACGGGAGCACCTACAATGAGCAGTTCTTC. This encodes CASTNGSTYNEQFF.